Below are 4 T cell receptor beta chains sequenced from a single sample in a study of beta chain features in type 1 diabetes listed by TCRdb under 2018. To prepare the library, the immunoSEQ multiplex PCR assay was applied. The High Capacity cDNA Reverse Transcription Kit was used to reverse transcribe all of the isolated RNA, meaning that expressed TCRB transcripts were what got sequenced. TCRdb stores this immuneACCESS table with in-frame sequences only. Part of the clones is absent; in the studies checked, under half of the shortfall reflects unresolved V genes, and no reason is known for the rest. Within this sample are around 150,000 clones, with more than 60% of them counted one time only. The ten largest clones add up to roughly 0.092% of the sample. The paper's findings and limits, for the study overall: In all four CD4+ subsets, TCRB CDR3 length was moderately but significantly shorter in type 1 diabetes patients.

No antigens are known for them. Sample: naive CD4+ T cells from blood. The cell subset or site label here, explained by the study, means: true naive CD4+ T cells. All receptors derive from a man aged 30 to 45 with type 1 diabetes.

The gene calls are TRBV4-3 and TRBJ2-1, with TRBD2 matching 7 bases. The CDR3 is made up of 17 amino acids. V was clipped by 0 bases and J by 0 bases; unmatched bases: 5. CDR1 is LGHNA and CDR2 is YSLEER in the germline V gene. This CDR3 is CASSQDYASGSYNEQFF. The CDR3 coding sequence is TGCGCCAGCAGCCAAGATTATGCTAGCGGCTCCTACAATGAGCAGTTCTTC.

The chain carries TRBV5-1 and TRBJ2-7; maybe TRBD2 (5 bases). CDR1 and CDR2 (germline): SGHRS, YFSETQ. The V and J ends lost 4 bases and 2 bases respectively, with 10 bases between them. The CDR3 is made up of 13 amino acids. This CDR3 is CASSPGNAYEQYF. The CDR3 DNA is TGCGCCAGCAGCCCGGGGAACGCCTACGAGCAGTACTTC.

The chain employs TRBV1 and TRBJ1-6; TRBD1, the D gene given by the table, was not confirmed from the DNA. TRBV1 is a pseudogene. This CDR3 is built from 16 residues. CDR3 loop: CTSSLVRGSHNSPLHF. The CDR3 bases are TGCACCAGCAGTCTTGTCAGGGGGTCACATAATTCACCCCTCCACTTT.

The genes are TRBV18 and TRBJ2-1; D possibly corresponds to TRBD2 (6 bases). Trimming pared 3 bases from V and 3 bases from J, leaving 12 bases between. Looked up from germline, CDR1 is KGHSH and CDR2 is LQKENI. This CDR3 contains 15 residues. The CDR3 region is CASSPLRELYNEQFF. The CDR3 DNA reads as TGTGCCAGCTCACCGTTGCGGGAACTCTACAATGAGCAGTTCTTC.